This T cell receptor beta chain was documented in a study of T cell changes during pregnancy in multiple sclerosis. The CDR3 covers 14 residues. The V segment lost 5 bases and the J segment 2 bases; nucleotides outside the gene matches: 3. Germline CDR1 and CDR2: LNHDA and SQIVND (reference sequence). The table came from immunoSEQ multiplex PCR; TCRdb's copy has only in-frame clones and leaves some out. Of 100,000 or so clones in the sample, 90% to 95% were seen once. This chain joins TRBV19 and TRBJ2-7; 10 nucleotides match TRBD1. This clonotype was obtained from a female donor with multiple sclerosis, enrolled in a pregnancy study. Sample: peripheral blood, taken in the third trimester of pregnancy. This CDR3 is CASSRTGGAYEQYF. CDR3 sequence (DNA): TGTGCCAGTAGTCGGACAGGGGGGGCCTACGAGCAGTACTTC.